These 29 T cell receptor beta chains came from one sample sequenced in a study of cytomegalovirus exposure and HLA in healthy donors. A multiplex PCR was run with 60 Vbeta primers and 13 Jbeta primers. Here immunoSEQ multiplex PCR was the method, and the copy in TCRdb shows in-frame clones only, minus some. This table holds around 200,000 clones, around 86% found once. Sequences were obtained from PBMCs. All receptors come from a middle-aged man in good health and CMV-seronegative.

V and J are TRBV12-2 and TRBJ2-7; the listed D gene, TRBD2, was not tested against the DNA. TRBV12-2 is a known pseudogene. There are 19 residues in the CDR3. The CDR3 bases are TGTGCAAGTCGCCCCCCTCTCTTATGGCAGCGGGCAAAGAGGTATGAGCAGTACTTC. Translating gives CASRPPLLWQRAKRYEQYF.

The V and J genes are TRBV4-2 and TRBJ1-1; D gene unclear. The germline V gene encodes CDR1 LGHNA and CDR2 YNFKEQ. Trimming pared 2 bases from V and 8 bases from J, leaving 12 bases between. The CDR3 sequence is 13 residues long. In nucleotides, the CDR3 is TGTGCCAGCAGCCAAACCCTCCTAGTGGAAGCTTTCTTT. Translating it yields CASSQTLLVEAFF.

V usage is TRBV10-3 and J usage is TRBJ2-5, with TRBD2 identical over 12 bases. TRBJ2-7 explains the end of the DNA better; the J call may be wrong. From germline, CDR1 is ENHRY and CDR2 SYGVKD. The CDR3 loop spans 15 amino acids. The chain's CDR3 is CAISATSGGYYEQYF. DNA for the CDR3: TGTGCCATCAGCGCCACTAGCGGGGGGTACTACGAGCAGTACTTC.

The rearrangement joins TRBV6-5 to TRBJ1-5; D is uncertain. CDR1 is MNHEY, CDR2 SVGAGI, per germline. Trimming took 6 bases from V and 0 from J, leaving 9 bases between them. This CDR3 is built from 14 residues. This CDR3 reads CASSPRDSNQPQHF. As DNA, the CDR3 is TGTGCCAGCAGCCCCCGGGATAGCAATCAGCCCCAGCATTTT.

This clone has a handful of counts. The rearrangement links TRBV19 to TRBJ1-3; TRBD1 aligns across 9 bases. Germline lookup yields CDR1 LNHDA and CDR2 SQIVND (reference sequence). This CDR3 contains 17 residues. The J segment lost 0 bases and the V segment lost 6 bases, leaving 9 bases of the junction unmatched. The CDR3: CASSGQGRLFSGNTIYF. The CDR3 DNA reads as TGTGCCAGTAGCGGACAGGGGCGCCTCTTCTCTGGAAACACCATATATTTT.

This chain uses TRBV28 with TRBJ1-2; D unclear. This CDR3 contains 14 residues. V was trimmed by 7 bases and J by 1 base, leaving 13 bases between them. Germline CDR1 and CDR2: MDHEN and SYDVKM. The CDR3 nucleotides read TGTGCCAGCACCTTAGGCGGCTATAACTATGGCTACACCTTC. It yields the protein CASTLGGYNYGYTF.

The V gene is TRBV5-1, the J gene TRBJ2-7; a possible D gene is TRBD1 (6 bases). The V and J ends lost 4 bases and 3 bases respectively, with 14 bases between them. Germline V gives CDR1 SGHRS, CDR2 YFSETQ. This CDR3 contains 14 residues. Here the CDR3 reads CASSPGQYLYEQYF. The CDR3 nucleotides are TGCGCCAGCAGCCCAGGACAGTATCTCTACGAGCAGTACTTC.

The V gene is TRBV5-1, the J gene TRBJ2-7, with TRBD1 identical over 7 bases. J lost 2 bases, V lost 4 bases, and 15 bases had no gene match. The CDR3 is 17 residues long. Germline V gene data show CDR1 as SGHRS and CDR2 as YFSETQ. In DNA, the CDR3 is TGCGCCAGCAGCCTTAATACCCTGACAGGGACCACCTACGAGCAGTACTTC. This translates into CASSLNTLTGTTYEQYF.

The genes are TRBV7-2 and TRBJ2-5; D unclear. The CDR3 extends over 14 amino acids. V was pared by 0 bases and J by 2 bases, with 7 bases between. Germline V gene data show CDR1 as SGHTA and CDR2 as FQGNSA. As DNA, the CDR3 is TGTGCCAGCAGCTTAGCACTGAGACAAGAGACCCAGTACTTC. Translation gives CASSLALRQETQYF.

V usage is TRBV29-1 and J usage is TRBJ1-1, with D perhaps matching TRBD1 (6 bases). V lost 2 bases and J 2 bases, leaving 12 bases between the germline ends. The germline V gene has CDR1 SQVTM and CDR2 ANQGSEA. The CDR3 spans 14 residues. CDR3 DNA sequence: TGCAGCGTTGAAAATTACAGGGCAAACACTGAAGCTTTCTTT. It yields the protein CSVENYRANTEAFF.

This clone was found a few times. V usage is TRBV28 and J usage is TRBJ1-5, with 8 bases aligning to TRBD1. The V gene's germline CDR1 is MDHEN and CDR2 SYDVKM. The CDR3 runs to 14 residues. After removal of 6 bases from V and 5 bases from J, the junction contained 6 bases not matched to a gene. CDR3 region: CASRSTGGHQPQHF. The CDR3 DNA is TGTGCCAGCAGGAGCACAGGGGGTCATCAGCCCCAGCATTTT.

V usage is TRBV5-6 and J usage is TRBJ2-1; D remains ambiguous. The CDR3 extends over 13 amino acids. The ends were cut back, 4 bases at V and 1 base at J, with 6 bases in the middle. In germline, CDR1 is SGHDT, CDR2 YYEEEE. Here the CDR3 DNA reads TGTGCCAGCAGCCGAGAATCCTACAATGAGCAGTTCTTC. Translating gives CASSRESYNEQFF.

The CDR3 DNA reads TGTGCCAGCAGCAATGTATGGGGACAGAAGATCTCCTACGAGCAGTACTTC. Protein product: CASSNVWGQKISYEQYF. V usage is TRBV28 and J usage is TRBJ2-7, with 7 bases aligning to TRBD1. Unmatched junction bases numbered 14, after V lost 6 bases and J lost 0 bases. Germline assignment: CDR1 MDHEN and CDR2 SYDVKM. The CDR3 sequence is 17 residues long.

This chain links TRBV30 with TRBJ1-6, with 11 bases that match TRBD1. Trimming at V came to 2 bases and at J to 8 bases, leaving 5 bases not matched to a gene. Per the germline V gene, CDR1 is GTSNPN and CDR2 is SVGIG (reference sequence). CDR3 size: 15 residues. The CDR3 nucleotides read TGTGCCTGGAGTAAGGGACAGGGGGGGTATTCACCCCTCCACTTT. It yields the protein CAWSKGQGGYSPLHF.

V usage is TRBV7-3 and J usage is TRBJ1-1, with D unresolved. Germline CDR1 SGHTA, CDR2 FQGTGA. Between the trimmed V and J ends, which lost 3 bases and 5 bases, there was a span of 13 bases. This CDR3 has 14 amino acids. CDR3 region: CASSLGGGLTEAFF. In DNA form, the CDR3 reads TGTGCCAGCAGCTTGGGAGGCGGGTTGACTGAAGCTTTCTTT.

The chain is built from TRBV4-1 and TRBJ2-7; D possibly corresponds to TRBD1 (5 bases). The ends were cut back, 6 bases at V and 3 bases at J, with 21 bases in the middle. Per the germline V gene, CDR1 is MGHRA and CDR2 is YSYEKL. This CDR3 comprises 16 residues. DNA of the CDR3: TGCGCCAGCAGACCCAGGGTAGGCAGCACTTTCTACGAGCAGTACTTC. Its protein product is CASRPRVGSTFYEQYF.

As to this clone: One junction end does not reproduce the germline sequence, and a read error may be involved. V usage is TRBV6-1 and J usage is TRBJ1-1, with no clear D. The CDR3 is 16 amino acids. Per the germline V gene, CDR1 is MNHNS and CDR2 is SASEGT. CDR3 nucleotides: TGTGCCAGCAGTCAAGCACCCTACCGGGAACCTCGAGGAGCTTTCTTT. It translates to CASSQAPYREPRGAFF.

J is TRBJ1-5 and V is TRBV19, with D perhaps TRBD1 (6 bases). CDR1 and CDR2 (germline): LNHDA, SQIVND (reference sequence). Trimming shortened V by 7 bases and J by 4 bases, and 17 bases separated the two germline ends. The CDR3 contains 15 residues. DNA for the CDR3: TGTGCCAGTACCCTACATGGGGGCGGGAATCAGCCCCAGCATTTT. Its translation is CASTLHGGGNQPQHF.

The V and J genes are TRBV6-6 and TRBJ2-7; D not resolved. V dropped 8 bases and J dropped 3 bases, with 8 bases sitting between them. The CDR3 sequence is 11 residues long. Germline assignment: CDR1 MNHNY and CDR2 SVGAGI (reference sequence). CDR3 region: CASGPGYEQYF. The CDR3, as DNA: TGTGCCAGCGGTCCGGGCTACGAGCAGTACTTC.

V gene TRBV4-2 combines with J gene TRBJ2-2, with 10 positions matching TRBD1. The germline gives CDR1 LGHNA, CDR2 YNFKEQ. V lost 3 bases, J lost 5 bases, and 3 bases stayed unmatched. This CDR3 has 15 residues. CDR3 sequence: CASSQGQGTTGELFF. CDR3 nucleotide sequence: TGTGCCAGCAGCCAGGGACAGGGGACTACCGGGGAGCTGTTTTTT.

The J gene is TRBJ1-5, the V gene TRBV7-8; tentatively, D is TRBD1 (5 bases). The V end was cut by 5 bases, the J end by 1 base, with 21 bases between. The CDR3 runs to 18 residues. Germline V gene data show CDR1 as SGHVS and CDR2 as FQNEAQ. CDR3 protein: CASSAHSDIGQSNQPQHF. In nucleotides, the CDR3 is TGTGCCAGCAGCGCTCATTCGGACATAGGGCAAAGCAATCAGCCCCAGCATTTT.

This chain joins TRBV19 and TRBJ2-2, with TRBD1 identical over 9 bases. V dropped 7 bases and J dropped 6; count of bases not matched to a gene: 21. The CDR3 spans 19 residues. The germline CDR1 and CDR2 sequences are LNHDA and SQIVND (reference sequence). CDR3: CASNFEVWGQGGKSGELFF. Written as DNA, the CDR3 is TGTGCCAGTAATTTCGAAGTGTGGGGACAGGGAGGAAAGTCCGGGGAGCTGTTTTTT.

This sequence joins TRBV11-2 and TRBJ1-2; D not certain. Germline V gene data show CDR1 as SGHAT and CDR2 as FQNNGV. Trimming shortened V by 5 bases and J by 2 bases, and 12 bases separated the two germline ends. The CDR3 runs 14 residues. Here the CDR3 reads CASSLTRPNYGYTF. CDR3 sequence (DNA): TGTGCCAGCAGCCTAACTAGACCCAACTATGGCTACACCTTC.

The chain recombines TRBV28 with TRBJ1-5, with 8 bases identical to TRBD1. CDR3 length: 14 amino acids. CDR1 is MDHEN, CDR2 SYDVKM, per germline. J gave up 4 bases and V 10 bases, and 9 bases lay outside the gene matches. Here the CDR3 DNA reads TGTGCCACTCGGACAGGGCCTTCTAATCAGCCCCAGCATTTT. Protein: CATRTGPSNQPQHF. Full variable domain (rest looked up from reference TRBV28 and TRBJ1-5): DVKVTQSSRYLVKRTGEKVFLECVQDMDHENMFWYRQDPGLGLRLIYFSYDVKMKEKGDIPEGYSVSREKKERFSLILESASTNQTSMYLCATRTGPSNQPQHFGDGTRLSIL.

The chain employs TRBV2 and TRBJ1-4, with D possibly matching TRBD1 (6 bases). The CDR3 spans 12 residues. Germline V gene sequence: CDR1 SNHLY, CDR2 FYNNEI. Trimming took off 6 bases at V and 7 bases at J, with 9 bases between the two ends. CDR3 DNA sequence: TGTGCCAGCAGATGGGGGCTTGAAAAACTGTTTTTT. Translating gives CASRWGLEKLFF.

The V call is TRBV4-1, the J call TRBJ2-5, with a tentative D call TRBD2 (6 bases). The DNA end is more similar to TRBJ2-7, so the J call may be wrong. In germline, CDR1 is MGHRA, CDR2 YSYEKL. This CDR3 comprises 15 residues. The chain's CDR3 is CASSPTEGRSYEQYF. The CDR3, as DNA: TGCGCCAGCAGCCCTACGGAGGGCCGCTCCTACGAGCAGTACTTC.

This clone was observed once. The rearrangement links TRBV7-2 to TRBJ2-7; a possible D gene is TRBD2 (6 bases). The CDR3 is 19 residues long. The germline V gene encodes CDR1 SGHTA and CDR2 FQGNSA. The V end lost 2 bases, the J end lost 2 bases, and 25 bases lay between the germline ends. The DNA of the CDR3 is TGTGCCAGCAGCTTATTGCGAGATCATAGAGCGGCGGGGCCCTACGAGCAGTACTTC. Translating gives CASSLLRDHRAAGPYEQYF.

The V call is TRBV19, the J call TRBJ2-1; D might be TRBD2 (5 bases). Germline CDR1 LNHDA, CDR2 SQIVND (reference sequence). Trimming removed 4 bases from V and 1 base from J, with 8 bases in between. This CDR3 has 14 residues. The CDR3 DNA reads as TGTGCCAGTAGTACCGGGGAGTCCTACAATGAGCAGTTCTTC. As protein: CASSTGESYNEQFF. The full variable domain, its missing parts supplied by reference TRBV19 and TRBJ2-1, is DGGITQSPKYLFRKEGQNVTLSCEQNLNHDAMYWYRQDPGQGLRLIYYSQIVNDFQKGDIAEGYSVSREKKESFPLTVTSAQKNPTAFYLCASSTGESYNEQFFGPGTRLTVL.

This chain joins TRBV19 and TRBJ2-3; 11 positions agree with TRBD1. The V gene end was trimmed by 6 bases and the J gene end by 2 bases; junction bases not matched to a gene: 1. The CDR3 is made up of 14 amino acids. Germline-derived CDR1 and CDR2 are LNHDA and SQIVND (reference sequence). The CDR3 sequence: CASRDRGPTDTQYF. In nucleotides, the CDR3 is TGTGCCAGTAGGGACAGGGGGCCCACAGATACGCAGTATTTT.